The 13 T cell receptor beta chains reported below all come from one sample, sequenced in a study of immune evolution from preneoplasia to lung adenocarcinoma. Sequencing was performed with immunoSEQ multiplex PCR; in TCRdb, only in-frame clones are kept and a portion is missing. Of 25,000 or so clones listed, about two thirds were seen once; the top ten hold 5.7%. The sample consisted of FFPE invasive lung adenocarcinoma tissue. The receptors here all came from a person aged 55-75 years with invasive lung adenocarcinoma. Some clones in this sample may be carry-over from other donors' samples.

V gene TRBV25-1 combines with J gene TRBJ1-2, with D perhaps TRBD1 (5 bases). V shed 3 bases and J shed 4 bases, with 12 bases lying between them. The CDR3 sequence is 14 residues long. Germline CDR1 and CDR2: MGHDK and SYGVNS. For the CDR3, the DNA is TGTGCCAGCAGTGATTCGGCAGGGCTCTATGGCTACACCTTC. Residues: CASSDSAGLYGYTF.

There are a few counts of this clone. The genes are TRBV11-3 and TRBJ2-5; possible D gene TRBD2, 6 bases. CDR1 is SGHNT, CDR2 YENEEA, per germline. The V end was cut by 3 bases, the J end by 5 bases, with 10 bases between. The CDR3 length is 13 residues. This CDR3 is CASSFRAGETQYF. The CDR3 DNA follows: TGTGCCAGCAGCTTTAGGGCGGGGGAGACCCAGTACTTC.

A few counts support this clone. The CDR3 spells CSASRYNEQFF. CDR3 nucleotides: TGCAGTGCTAGTAGGTACAATGAGCAGTTCTTC. The V gene is TRBV20-1, the J gene TRBJ2-1; D ambiguous. CDR1 and CDR2 (germline): DFQATT, SNEGSKA (reference sequence). The CDR3 loop spans 11 amino acids. Trimming pared 3 bases from V and 4 bases from J, leaving 4 bases between.

The rearrangement uses TRBV28 and TRBJ2-7; 10 positions agree with TRBD1. CDR3 length: 15 amino acids. The V segment lost 5 bases and the J segment 2 bases; nucleotides outside the gene matches: 6. Per the germline V gene, CDR1 is MDHEN and CDR2 is SYDVKM. CDR3: CASSQPGTGAYEQYF. Written as DNA, the CDR3 is TGTGCCAGCAGTCAACCCGGGACAGGGGCCTACGAGCAGTACTTC.

The chain's CDR3 is CASSFPTGGNEKLFF. In nucleotides, the CDR3 is TGTGCCAGCAGCTTCCCGACAGGGGGGAATGAAAAACTGTTTTTT. The V call is TRBV5-8, the J call TRBJ1-4, with TRBD1 matching 9 bases. CDR1 is SGHTS, CDR2 YDEGEE, per germline. The ends lost 2 bases at V and 5 bases at J; junction bases unmatched: 4. There are 15 residues in the CDR3.

This clone has only a few counts. V and J are TRBV5-4 and TRBJ2-1, with TRBD2 matching over 10 bases. V trimming: 4 bases; J trimming: 5 bases; junction bases outside the gene matches: 6. CDR3 length: 15 amino acids. CDR1 is SGHNT, CDR2 YYREEE, per germline (reference sequence). This CDR3 is CASSMSGRADNEQFF. In DNA form, the CDR3 reads TGTGCCAGCAGCATGAGCGGGAGGGCCGACAATGAGCAGTTCTTC. Complete variable domain (other parts from reference TRBV5-4 and TRBJ2-1): ETGVTQSPTHLIKTRGQQVTLRCSSQSGHNTVSWYQQALGQGPQFIFQYYREEENGRGNFPPRFSGLQFPNYSSELNVNALELDDSALYLCASSMSGRADNEQFFGPGTRLTVL.

This chain joins TRBV19 and TRBJ2-3; D may be TRBD2 (6 bases). The germline V gene has CDR1 LNHDA and CDR2 SQIVND (reference sequence). Trimming left V 6 bases short and J 2 bases short, with 24 bases between. The CDR3 has 18 residues. CDR3 sequence reads: CASRNGGELPPTTDTQYF. For the CDR3, the DNA is TGTGCCAGTAGGAACGGGGGAGAACTACCCCCCACCACAGATACGCAGTATTTT.

The rearrangement uses TRBV5-1 and TRBJ2-1; TRBD1 might be the D (6 bases). Trimming left V 2 bases short and J 7 bases short, with 22 bases between. CDR3 length: 17 amino acids. The V gene's germline CDR1 is SGHRS and CDR2 YFSETQ. This chain's CDR3 is CASSFLQGVGRGNEQFF. Written as DNA, the CDR3 is TGCGCCAGCAGCTTCCTTCAAGGAGTAGGTAGGGGGAATGAGCAGTTCTTC.

The V gene is TRBV7-2, the J gene TRBJ2-1; D is undetermined. CDR1 and CDR2 from the germline V gene are SGHTA and FQGNSA. Trimming cost V 4 bases and J 6 bases, with 13 bases left between them. The CDR3 has 14 residues. The CDR3 loop is CASSSQVGSNEQFF. The CDR3 region has the DNA TGTGCCAGCAGCTCCCAAGTGGGTAGCAATGAGCAGTTCTTC.

The chain carries TRBV5-1 and TRBJ2-5, with 7 bases matching TRBD1. This CDR3 spans 15 amino acids. Germline CDR1 SGHRS, CDR2 YFSETQ. V lost 2 bases to trimming and J lost 0 bases; unmatched junction nucleotides: 4. In DNA form, the CDR3 reads TGCGCCAGCAGCTTTGAGGGGGCGTACCAAGAGACCCAGTACTTC. Encoded protein: CASSFEGAYQETQYF.

The chain is built from TRBV6-5 and TRBJ1-4; D possibly corresponds to TRBD1 (6 bases). The CDR3 spans 14 residues. Looked up from germline, CDR1 is MNHEY and CDR2 is SVGAGI. Trimming took 1 base from V and 11 from J, leaving 14 bases between them. DNA of the CDR3: TGTGCCAGCAGTTACTTGACAGGCGGCGCGAAACTGTTTTTT. It encodes CASSYLTGGAKLFF.

The DNA of the CDR3 is TGTGCCAGTAGTTTCCAGCAAGAGACCCAGTACTTC. It codes for CASSFQQETQYF. The chain employs TRBV19 and TRBJ2-5; D is ambiguous. The germline V gene encodes CDR1 LNHDA and CDR2 SQIVND (reference sequence). The V end was cut by 5 bases, the J end by 2 bases, with 6 bases between. The CDR3 runs to 12 residues.

V gene TRBV18 combines with J gene TRBJ1-1; no firm D call. The germline V gene encodes CDR1 KGHSH and CDR2 LQKENI. V lost 5 bases, J lost 1 base, and 8 bases lay in between. The CDR3 consists of 13 residues. CDR3 bases: TGTGCCAGCTCAGAGGGCGGGAACACTGAAGCTTTCTTT. Translated: CASSEGGNTEAFF.